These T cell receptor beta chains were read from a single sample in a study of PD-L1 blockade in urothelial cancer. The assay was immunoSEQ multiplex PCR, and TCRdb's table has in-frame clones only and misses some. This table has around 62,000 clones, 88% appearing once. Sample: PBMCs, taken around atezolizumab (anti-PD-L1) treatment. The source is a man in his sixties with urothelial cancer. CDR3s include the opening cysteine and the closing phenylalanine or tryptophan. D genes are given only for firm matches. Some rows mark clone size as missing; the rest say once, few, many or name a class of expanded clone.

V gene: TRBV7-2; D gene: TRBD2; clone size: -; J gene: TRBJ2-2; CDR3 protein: CASSQRLAGGPGELFF; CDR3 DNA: TGTGCCAGCAGCCAAAGACTAGCGGGAGGGCCCGGGGAGCTGTTTTTT
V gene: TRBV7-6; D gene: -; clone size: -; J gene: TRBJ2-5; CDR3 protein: CASSSYSVETQYF; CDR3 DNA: TGTGCCAGCAGCTCCTACTCGGTAGAGACCCAGTACTTC
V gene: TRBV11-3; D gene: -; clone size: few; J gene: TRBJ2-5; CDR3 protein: CASRGDTARGETQYF; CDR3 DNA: TGTGCCAGCAGAGGGGACACCGCCAGGGGAGAGACCCAGTACTTC
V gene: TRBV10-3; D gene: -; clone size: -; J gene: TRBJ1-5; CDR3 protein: CAGGESNQPQHF; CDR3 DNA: TGTGCCGGGGGGGAGAGCAATCAGCCCCAGCATTTT
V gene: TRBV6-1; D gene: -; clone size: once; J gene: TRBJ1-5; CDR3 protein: CASSEGSSRGNQPQHF; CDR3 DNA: TGTGCCAGCAGTGAGGGCAGCTCCAGGGGCAATCAGCCCCAGCATTTT
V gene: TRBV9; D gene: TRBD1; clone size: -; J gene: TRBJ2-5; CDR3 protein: CASSGRDRELQETQYF; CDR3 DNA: TGTGCCAGCAGCGGTCGGGACAGGGAACTCCAAGAGACCCAGTACTTC
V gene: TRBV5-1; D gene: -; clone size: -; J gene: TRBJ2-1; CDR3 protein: CASSLGGGHEQFF; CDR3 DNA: TGCGCCAGCAGCTTGGGGGGGGGCCATGAGCAGTTCTTC
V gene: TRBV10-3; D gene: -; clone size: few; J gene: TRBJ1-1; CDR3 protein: CAITIDLNTEAFF; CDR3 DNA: TGTGCCATCACTATCGATCTGAACACTGAAGCTTTCTTT
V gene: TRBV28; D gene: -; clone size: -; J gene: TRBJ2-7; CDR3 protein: CATSSADWPYEQYF; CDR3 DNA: TGTGCCACTTCCTCGGCGGATTGGCCCTACGAGCAGTACTTC
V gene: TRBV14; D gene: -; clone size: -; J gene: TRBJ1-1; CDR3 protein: CASSLLGGGDTEAFF; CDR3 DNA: TGTGCCAGCAGCCTCCTGGGGGGTGGAGACACTGAAGCTTTCTTT
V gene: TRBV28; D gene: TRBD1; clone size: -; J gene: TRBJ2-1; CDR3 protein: CASSPAGTDTYNEQFF; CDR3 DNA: TGTGCCAGCAGCCCCGCCGGGACAGACACCTACAATGAGCAGTTCTTC
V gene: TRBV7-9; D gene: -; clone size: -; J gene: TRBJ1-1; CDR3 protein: CASSLQGNTEAFF; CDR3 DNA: TGTGCCAGCAGCCTTCAGGGGAACACTGAAGCTTTCTTT
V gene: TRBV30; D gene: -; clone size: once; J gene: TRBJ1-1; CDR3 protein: CAWRAGLGAFF; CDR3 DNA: TGTGCCTGGAGAGCTGGGCTTGGTGCTTTCTTT
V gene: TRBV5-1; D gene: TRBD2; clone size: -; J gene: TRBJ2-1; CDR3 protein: CASSLGLAGGNEQFF; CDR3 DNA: TGCGCCAGCAGCTTGGGACTAGCGGGGGGCAATGAGCAGTTCTTC
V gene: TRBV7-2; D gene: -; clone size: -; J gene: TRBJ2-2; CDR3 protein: CASSYAGGAGELFF; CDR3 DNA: TGTGCCAGCAGCTACGCTGGCGGGGCCGGGGAGCTGTTTTTT
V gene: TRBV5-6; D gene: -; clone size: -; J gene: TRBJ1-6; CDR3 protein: CASSLLGAGGSYNSPLHF; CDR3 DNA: TGTGCCAGCAGCCTACTAGGCGCCGGAGGCTCCTATAATTCACCCCTCCACTTT
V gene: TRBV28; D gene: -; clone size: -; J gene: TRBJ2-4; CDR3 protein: CASSSHATKNIQYF; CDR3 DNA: TGTGCCAGCAGTAGCCACGCTACCAAAAACATTCAGTACTTC
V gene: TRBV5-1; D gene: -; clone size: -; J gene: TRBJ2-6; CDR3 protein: CASTETGANVLTF; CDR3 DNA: TGCGCCAGCACCGAGACTGGGGCCAACGTCCTGACTTTC
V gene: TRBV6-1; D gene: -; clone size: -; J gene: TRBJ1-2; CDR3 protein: CASSDFDTGGGYTF; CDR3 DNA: TGTGCCAGCAGTGATTTCGACACGGGGGGTGGCTACACCTTC
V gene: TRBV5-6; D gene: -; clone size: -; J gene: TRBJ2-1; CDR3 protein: CASRQHNEQFF; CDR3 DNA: TGTGCCAGCAGACAACACAATGAGCAGTTCTTC
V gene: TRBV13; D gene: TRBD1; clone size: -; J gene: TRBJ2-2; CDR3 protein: CATQFRDRNTGELFF; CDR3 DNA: TGTGCCACCCAGTTCCGGGACAGGAACACCGGGGAGCTGTTTTTT
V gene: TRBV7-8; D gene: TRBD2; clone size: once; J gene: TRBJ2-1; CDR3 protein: CASSPLAGRNNEQFF; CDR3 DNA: TGTGCCAGCAGCCCACTAGCGGGGAGAAACAATGAGCAGTTCTTC
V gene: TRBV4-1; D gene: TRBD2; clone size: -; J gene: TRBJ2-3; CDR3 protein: CASSHGLAEFTDTQYF; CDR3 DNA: TGCGCCAGCAGCCACGGACTAGCGGAGTTCACAGATACGCAGTATTTT
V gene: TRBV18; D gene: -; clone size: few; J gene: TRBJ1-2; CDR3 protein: CASSPDSNYGYTF; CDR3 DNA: TGTGCCAGCTCACCCGACAGCAACTATGGCTACACCTTC
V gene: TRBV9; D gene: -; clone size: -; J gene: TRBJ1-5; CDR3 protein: CASSLGTPYSNQPQHF; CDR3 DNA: TGTGCCAGCAGCCTCGGGACTCCTTATAGCAATCAGCCCCAGCATTTT
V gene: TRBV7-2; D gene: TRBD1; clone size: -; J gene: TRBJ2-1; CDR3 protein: CASSRGLVYNEQFF; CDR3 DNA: TGTGCCAGTTCAAGGGGGCTTGTTTACAATGAGCAGTTCTTC
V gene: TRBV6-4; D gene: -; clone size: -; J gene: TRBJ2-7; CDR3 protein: CASSDSGRPYEQYF; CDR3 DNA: TGTGCCAGCAGTGACTCCGGGAGACCCTACGAGCAGTACTTC
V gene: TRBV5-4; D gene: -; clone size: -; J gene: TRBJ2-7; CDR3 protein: CASSLSGIHEQYF; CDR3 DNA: TGTGCCAGCAGCTTGTCCGGGATCCACGAGCAGTACTTC
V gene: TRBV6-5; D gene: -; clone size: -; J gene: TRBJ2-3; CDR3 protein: CASRSSTDTQYF; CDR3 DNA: TGTGCCAGCAGGAGTAGCACAGATACGCAGTATTTT
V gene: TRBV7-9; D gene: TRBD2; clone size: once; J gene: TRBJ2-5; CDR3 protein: CASSLGLAGVETQYF; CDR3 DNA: TGTGCCAGCAGCTTAGGTCTAGCGGGAGTGGAGACCCAGTACTTC
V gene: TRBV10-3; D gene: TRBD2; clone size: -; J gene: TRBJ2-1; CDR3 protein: CAISESLAGRFF; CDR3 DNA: TGTGCCATCAGTGAGTCACTAGCGGGTCGGTTCTTC
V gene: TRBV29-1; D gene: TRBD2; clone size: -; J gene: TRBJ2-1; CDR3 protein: CSGSTSGGPFF; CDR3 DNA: TGCAGCGGATCCACTAGCGGGGGTCCGTTCTTC
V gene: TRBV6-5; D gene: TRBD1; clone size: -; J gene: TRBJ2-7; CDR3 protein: CASSYRDRGTYEQYF; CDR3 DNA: TGTGCCAGCAGTTACCGGGACAGGGGTACCTACGAGCAGTACTTC
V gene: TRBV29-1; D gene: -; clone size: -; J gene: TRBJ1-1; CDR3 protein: CSVGTANTEAFF; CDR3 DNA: TGCAGCGTTGGGACAGCGAACACTGAAGCTTTCTTT
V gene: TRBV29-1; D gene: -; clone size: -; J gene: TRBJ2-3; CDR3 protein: CSVGLSGQLTDTQYF; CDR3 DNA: TGCAGCGTCGGCCTGAGCGGGCAGTTGACAGATACGCAGTATTTT
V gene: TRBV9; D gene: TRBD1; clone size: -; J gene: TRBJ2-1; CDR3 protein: CASGRPGGPHNEQFF; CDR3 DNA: TGTGCCAGCGGCAGACCAGGGGGCCCGCACAATGAGCAGTTCTTC